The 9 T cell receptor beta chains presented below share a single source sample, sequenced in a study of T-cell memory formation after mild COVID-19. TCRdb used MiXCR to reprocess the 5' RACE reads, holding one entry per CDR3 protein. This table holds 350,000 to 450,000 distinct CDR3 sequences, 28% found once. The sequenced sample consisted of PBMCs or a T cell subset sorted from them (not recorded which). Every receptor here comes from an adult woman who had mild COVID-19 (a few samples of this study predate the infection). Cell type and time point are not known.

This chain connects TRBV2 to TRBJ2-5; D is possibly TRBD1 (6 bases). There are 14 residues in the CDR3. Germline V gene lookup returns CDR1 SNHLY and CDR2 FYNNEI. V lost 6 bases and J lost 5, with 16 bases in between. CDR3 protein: CASSRDQGTETQYF. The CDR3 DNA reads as TGTGCCAGCAGCCGGGACCAGGGGACGGAGACCCAGTACTTC.

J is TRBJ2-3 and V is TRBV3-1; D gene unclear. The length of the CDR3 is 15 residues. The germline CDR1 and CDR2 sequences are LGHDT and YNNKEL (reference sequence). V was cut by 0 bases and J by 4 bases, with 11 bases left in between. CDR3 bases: TGTGCCAGCAGCCAAGATCGGGTCCGGTCAGATACGCAGTATTTT. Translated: CASSQDRVRSDTQYF.

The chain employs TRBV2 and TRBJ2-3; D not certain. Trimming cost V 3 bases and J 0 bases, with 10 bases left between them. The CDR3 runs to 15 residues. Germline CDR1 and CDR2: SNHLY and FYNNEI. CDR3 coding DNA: TGTGCCAGCAGTGATGGGCAGGCTAGCACAGATACGCAGTATTTT. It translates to CASSDGQASTDTQYF.

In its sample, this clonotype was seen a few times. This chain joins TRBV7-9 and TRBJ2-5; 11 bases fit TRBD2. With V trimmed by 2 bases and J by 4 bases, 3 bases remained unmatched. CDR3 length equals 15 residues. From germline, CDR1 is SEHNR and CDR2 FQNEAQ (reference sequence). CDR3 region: CASSLRLAGGETQYF. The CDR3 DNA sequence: TGTGCCAGCAGCTTACGTCTAGCGGGAGGAGAGACCCAGTACTTC.

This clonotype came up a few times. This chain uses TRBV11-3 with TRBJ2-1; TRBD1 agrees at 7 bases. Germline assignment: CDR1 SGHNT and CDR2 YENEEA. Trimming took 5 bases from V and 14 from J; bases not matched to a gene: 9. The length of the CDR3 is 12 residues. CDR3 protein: CASSEQQGIEFF. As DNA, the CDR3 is TGTGCCAGCAGCGAACAACAGGGGATAGAGTTCTTC.

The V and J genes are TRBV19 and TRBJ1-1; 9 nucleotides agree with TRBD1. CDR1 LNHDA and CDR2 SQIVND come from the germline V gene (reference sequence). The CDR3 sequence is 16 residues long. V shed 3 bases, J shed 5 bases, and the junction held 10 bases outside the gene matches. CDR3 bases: TGTGCCAGTAGTATTTCGGACAGGGGTTTCCTGACTGAAGCTTTCTTT. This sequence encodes CASSISDRGFLTEAFF. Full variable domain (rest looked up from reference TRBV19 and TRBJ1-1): DGGITQSPKYLFRKEGQNVTLSCEQNLNHDAMYWYRQDPGQGLRLIYYSQIVNDFQKGDIAEGYSVSREKKESFPLTVTSAQKNPTAFYLCASSISDRGFLTEAFFGQGTRLTVV.

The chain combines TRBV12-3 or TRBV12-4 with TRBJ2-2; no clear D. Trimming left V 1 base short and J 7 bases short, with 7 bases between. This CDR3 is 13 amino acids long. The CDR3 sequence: CASSLVISGELFF. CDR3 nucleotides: TGTGCCAGCAGTTTAGTCATCAGCGGGGAGCTGTTTTTT.

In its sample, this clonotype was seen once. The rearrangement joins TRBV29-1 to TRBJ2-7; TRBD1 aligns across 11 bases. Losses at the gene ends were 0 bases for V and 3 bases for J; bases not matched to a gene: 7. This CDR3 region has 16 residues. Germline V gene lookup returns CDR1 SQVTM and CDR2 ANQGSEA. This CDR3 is CSVEEGTGGTDYEQYF. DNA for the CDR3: TGCAGCGTTGAAGAGGGGACAGGGGGTACGGACTACGAGCAGTACTTC.

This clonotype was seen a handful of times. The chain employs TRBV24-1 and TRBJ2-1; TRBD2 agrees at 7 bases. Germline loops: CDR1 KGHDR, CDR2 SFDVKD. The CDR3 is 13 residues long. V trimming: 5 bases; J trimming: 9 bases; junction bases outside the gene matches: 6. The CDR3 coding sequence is TGTGCCACCAGTGGGGAGGGACTACGTGAGCAGTTCTTC. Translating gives CATSGEGLREQFF.